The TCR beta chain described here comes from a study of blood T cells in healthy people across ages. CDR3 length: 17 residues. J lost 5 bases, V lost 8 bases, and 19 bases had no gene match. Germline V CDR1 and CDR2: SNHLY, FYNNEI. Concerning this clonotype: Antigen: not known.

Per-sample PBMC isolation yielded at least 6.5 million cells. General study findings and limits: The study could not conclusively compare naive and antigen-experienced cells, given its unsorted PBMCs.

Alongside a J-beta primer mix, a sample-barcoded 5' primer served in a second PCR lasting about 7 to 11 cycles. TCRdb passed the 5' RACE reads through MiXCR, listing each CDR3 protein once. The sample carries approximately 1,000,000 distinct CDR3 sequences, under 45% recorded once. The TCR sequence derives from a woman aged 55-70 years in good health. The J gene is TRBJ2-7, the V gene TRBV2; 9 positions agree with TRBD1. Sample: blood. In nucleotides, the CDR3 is TGTGCCAGCTCGACACCGACAAAAGACAGGGGGTACAACGAGCAGTACTTC. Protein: CASSTPTKDRGYNEQYF.